This TCR beta chain was recorded in a study of post-analysis software for immune sequencing data (dated by TCRdb to 2014 to 2015). About the investigation overall: The recorded disease courses included relapsing-remitting, secondary progressive and progressive-relapsing multiple sclerosis, and some patients had no subtype annotation. A subset of samples was prepared in parallel using single-end sample barcoding, then pooled and co-amplified after Illumina adapter ligation. The multiple sclerosis patient repertoires were compared with 11 previously published healthy control repertoires from donors aged about 6 to 28 years.

The library was built by means of PCR. Sequenced using an Illumina HiSeq 2500. To reduce PCR and sequencing biases, unique molecular identifiers were built into the TCR beta cDNA libraries. Approximately 500,000 cDNA molecules were obtained for every 1 to 10 million input T cells, so each molecule roughly corresponded to one T cell. Patient libraries were prepared and sequenced with the same protocol used for the earlier healthy control dataset. Within a given batch, samples were prepared together, multiplexed and sequenced on the same HiSeq lane. As for how the authors treated the data: MIGEC handled the raw barcoded reads, throwing out single-read molecular identifier groups before consensus assembly and CDR3 extraction. Clonotype tables were post-analysed with VDJtools, and diversity was normalized by down-sampling all datasets to the smallest sample size. To correct batch-related cross-sample contamination, repertoire overlap clustering matched CDR3 amino acid sequences but not nucleotide sequences. TCRdb's own reprocessing of the public reads used fastp at Q25 and MiXCR and kept productive beta chains. CDR3 protein duplicates are merged, each entry listing the most common genes and DNA. These V and J calls derive from TCRdb rather than the authors' analysis. The table for this sample lists 820,000 or so distinct CDR3 sequences; 53% of them were counted only once. The biggest ten clones account for approximately 4.3% of the sample.

From the cysteine through the phenylalanine, the CDR3 covers 12 amino acids. Of the read, only the CDR3 DNA is kept; its 36 bases are in frame from base 1. The germline V gene provides CDR1 SQVTM and CDR2 ANQGSEA. V loses 7 bases, J loses 4 bases, and the germline ends lie 13 bases apart. Paper-wide results and their limitations: Roughly 5 TRBV segments, including TRBV5-6, TRBV5-1 and TRBV20-1, were significantly more frequent in patients than controls. The control group was slightly older than the multiple sclerosis patient group. Strong co-clustering of samples prepared in the same batch was shown by direct clustering with F measure, prompting a batch-effect correction. Compared with controls, multiple sclerosis patients had significantly lower normalized Chao1 diversity, a finding suggesting substantial peripheral T-cell clonal expansion.

With respect to this clonotype: There is no known antigen for this receptor. No per-base quality is available; no much larger clone lies one base away.

TCR beta repertoires were profiled from peripheral blood of approximately 13 young patients with multiple sclerosis to demonstrate the VDJtools post-analysis software. The multiple sclerosis patients were children and adolescents ranging in age from about 6 to 17 years. The sequence came from a girl between 5 and 17 years old with multiple sclerosis. The rearrangement combines TRBV29-1 with TRBJ2-5; TRBD2 could be the D gene, as 5 bases match. Sequenced sample: blood. Read as DNA, the sequence is TGCAGCGGTGGACTGTCAGGAGAGACCCAGTACTTC. Its product reads: CSGGLSGETQYF.